Each of the 25 T cell receptor beta chains below was sequenced from the same sample in a study of CD8 T cells in Susac syndrome. When the RNA was reverse transcribed, random hexamers were used with an input of roughly 0.45 to 1 ug. A single record per CDR3 protein comes from TCRdb applying MiXCR to the immunoSEQ multiplex PCR reads. The sample yields 100,000 to 150,000 distinct CDR3 sequences, around 94% seen once. What was sequenced was CD8+ T cells from PBMCs. Receptors were obtained from a human donor with Susac syndrome.

The chain has TRBV6-5 and TRBJ2-5, with D possibly being TRBD2 (6 bases). The germline V gene encodes CDR1 MNHEY and CDR2 SVGAGI. The CDR3 is 13 residues long. Trimming pared 1 base from V and 5 bases from J, leaving 8 bases between. The CDR3 DNA reads TGTGCCAGCAGTTACTACGGAGGGGAGACCCAGTACTTC. Its protein is CASSYYGGETQYF.

This rearrangement joins TRBV20-1 to TRBJ2-3, with TRBD2 matching over 7 bases. The germline gives CDR1 DFQATT, CDR2 SNEGSKA (reference sequence). Trimming removed 3 bases from V and 2 bases from J; junction bases left unmatched: 8. This CDR3 contains 15 residues. The CDR3 region has the DNA TGCAGTGCTAGGTTGGCGGGAGTAGTCACAGATACGCAGTATTTT. Its protein product is CSARLAGVVTDTQYF.

The chain is built from TRBV4-3 and TRBJ2-7; D ambiguous. CDR1 and CDR2 (germline): LGHNA, YSLEER. CDR3 length: 14 amino acids. The ends were cut back, 0 bases at V and 7 bases at J, with 13 bases in the middle. The CDR3 is CASSQDARSGEQYF. In DNA, the CDR3 is TGCGCCAGCAGCCAAGATGCCAGGTCTGGTGAGCAGTACTTC.

The rearrangement links TRBV15 to TRBJ2-5; weak D call: TRBD1 (5 bases). V was cut by 3 bases and J by 4 bases, with 12 bases left in between. CDR1 LNHNV and CDR2 YYDKDF come from the germline V gene (reference sequence). The CDR3 contains 14 residues. The CDR3 reads CATSRGLGRETQYF. CDR3 nucleotides: TGTGCCACCAGCAGGGGGCTAGGTCGAGAGACCCAGTACTTC. The full variable domain, its missing parts supplied by reference TRBV15 and TRBJ2-5, is DAMVIQNPRYQVTQFGKPVTLSCSQTLNHNVMYWYQQKSSQAPKLLFHYYDKDFNNEADTPDNFQSRRPNTSFCFLDIRSPGLGDTAMYLCATSRGLGRETQYFGPGTRLLVL.

This chain connects TRBV6-5 to TRBJ1-5; D not resolved. Germline values: CDR1 MNHEY, CDR2 SVGAGI. V was cut by 0 bases and J by 7 bases, with 7 bases left in between. CDR3 length: 13 residues. CDR3 amino acids: CASSYSKTQPQHF. As DNA, the CDR3 is TGTGCCAGCAGTTACTCGAAGACACAGCCCCAGCATTTT.

The chain combines TRBV4-1 with TRBJ1-1, with 9 bases matching TRBD1. Trimming at V came to 3 bases and at J to 4 bases, leaving 3 bases not matched to a gene. The CDR3 has 14 residues. Germline assignment: CDR1 MGHRA and CDR2 YSYEKL. CDR3: CASSQGQGSTEAFF. The CDR3 DNA sequence: TGCGCCAGCAGCCAGGGACAGGGTAGCACTGAAGCTTTCTTT.

The genes are TRBV25-1 and TRBJ2-1; the D call may be TRBD1 or TRBD2 (5 bases each). V lost 1 base, J lost 8 bases, and 15 bases lay in between. Looked up from germline, CDR1 is MGHDK and CDR2 is SYGVNS. The CDR3 runs to 15 residues. DNA for the CDR3: TGTGCCAGCAGTGAATCTGGGACGTCCCGGGATGAGCAGTTCTTC. Its protein product is CASSESGTSRDEQFF.

The V and J genes are TRBV11-2 and TRBJ1-4; perhaps TRBD1 as D (6 bases). V lost 5 bases and J lost 7, with 20 bases in between. The CDR3 is 16 amino acids. Germline V CDR1 and CDR2: SGHAT, FQNNGV. CDR3 DNA sequence: TGTGCCAGCAGCCCCCCCCCGACAGGTCTGGGTGAAAAACTGTTTTTT. Translating gives CASSPPPTGLGEKLFF.

The chain joins TRBV5-6 to TRBJ2-4; D might be TRBD2 (5 bases). The CDR3 is 13 amino acids. CDR1 is SGHDT and CDR2 is YYEEEE in the germline V gene. The V gene lost 10 bases and the J gene lost 2 bases, with 13 bases spanning the gap. The CDR3 DNA follows: TGTGCCGAGGGAAGGGCTACCAAAAACATTCAGTACTTC. It yields the protein CAEGRATKNIQYF.

The genes are TRBV12-3 or TRBV12-4 and TRBJ2-5; 8 positions match TRBD2. The V gene end was trimmed by 4 bases and the J gene end by 7 bases; junction bases not matched to a gene: 2. The CDR3 has 12 residues. CDR3 protein: CASSSGGGTQYF. The CDR3 region has the DNA TGTGCCAGCAGTTCGGGAGGGGGGACCCAGTACTTC.

The chain employs TRBV20-1 and TRBJ1-2; D might be TRBD1 (6 bases). The CDR3 consists of 15 residues. Germline-derived CDR1 and CDR2 are DFQATT and SNEGSKA (reference sequence). The V end lost 0 bases, the J end lost 4 bases, and 15 bases lay between the germline ends. The CDR3 coding sequence is TGCAGTGCTAGAGATGAGGGGGACGGTATCTATGGCTACACCTTC. It translates to CSARDEGDGIYGYTF.

CDR3 sequence (DNA): TGTGCCAGCAGCCAGGAGGACACTCCTAACTATGGCTACACCTTC. Protein: CASSQEDTPNYGYTF. This chain joins TRBV9 and TRBJ1-2, with D possibly TRBD1 on 5 matching bases. This CDR3 has 15 amino acids. Trimming shortened V by 4 bases and J by 0 bases, and 13 bases separated the two germline ends. The germline gives CDR1 SGDLS, CDR2 YYNGEE.

This chain connects TRBV7-9 to TRBJ2-7; D may be TRBD2 (5 bases). This CDR3 spans 15 amino acids. CDR1 SEHNR and CDR2 FQNEAQ come from the germline V gene (reference sequence). V lost 0 bases to trimming and J lost 5 bases, with 14 bases between them. The DNA of the CDR3 is TGTGCCAGCAGCTTAGCCCGGGATTCCGACCACGAGCAGTACTTC. It translates to CASSLARDSDHEQYF.

The chain links TRBV5-1 to TRBJ2-1; 10 nucleotides match TRBD2. Germline lookup yields CDR1 SGHRS and CDR2 YFSETQ. The length of the CDR3 is 14 residues. V gave up 3 bases and J gave up 8 bases; unmatched junction bases: 5. For the CDR3, the DNA is TGCGCCAGCAGCTCAGCGGGAGGGGTTGATGAGCAGTTCTTC. It translates to CASSSAGGVDEQFF.

This rearrangement joins TRBV2 to TRBJ2-7; tentative D call: TRBD1 (6 bases). Germline loops: CDR1 SNHLY, CDR2 FYNNEI. CDR3 length: 13 residues. Trimming took off 5 bases at V and 3 bases at J, with 11 bases between the two ends. The CDR3 loop reads CASSLGQNYEQYF. CDR3 nucleotides: TGTGCCAGCAGTCTCGGACAGAACTACGAGCAGTACTTC.

The genes are TRBV20-1 and TRBJ1-4; TRBD1 matches at 9 bases. The junction had 8 bases not matched to a gene; V was cut back by 3 bases and J by 6 bases. This CDR3 is 15 amino acids long. Germline-derived CDR1 and CDR2 are DFQATT and SNEGSKA (reference sequence). CDR3 sequence (DNA): TGCAGTGCTAGTGCAGAGACAGGGGGATATGAAAAACTGTTTTTT. Translated, it gives CSASAETGGYEKLFF.

The rearrangement uses TRBV9 and TRBJ1-1, with D possibly being TRBD1 (6 bases). The CDR3 loop spans 13 amino acids. Germline V CDR1 and CDR2: SGDLS, YYNGEE. V dropped 4 bases and J dropped 6 bases, with 13 bases sitting between them. The CDR3 is CASSPPGGAEAFF. The DNA for the CDR3 is TGTGCCAGCAGCCCTCCCGGGGGCGCTGAAGCTTTCTTT.

This rearrangement joins TRBV19 to TRBJ2-2; 9 bases line up with TRBD1. This CDR3 has 14 residues. Germline loops: CDR1 LNHDA, CDR2 SQIVND (reference sequence). With V trimmed by 7 bases and J by 3 bases, 3 bases remained unmatched. This chain's CDR3 is CASKGTGHTGELFF. The CDR3 nucleotides read TGTGCCAGTAAAGGGACAGGGCACACCGGGGAGCTGTTTTTT.

CDR3: CASSPGTSGSEQFF. The DNA of the CDR3 is TGTGCCAGCAGCCCCGGGACTAGCGGGAGTGAGCAGTTCTTC. This chain uses TRBV9 with TRBJ2-1; 14 bases fit TRBD2. This CDR3 is 14 amino acids long. V lost 4 bases, J lost 9 bases, and 3 bases stayed unmatched. Germline V gene data show CDR1 as SGDLS and CDR2 as YYNGEE.

This sequence joins TRBV5-1 and TRBJ2-2; D gene ambiguous. This CDR3 has 13 residues. V was cut by 2 bases and J by 4 bases, with 6 bases left in between. Germline V gene data show CDR1 as SGHRS and CDR2 as YFSETQ. CDR3 DNA sequence: TGCGCCAGCAGCTTCACGGGCACCGGGGAGCTGTTTTTT. Its protein product is CASSFTGTGELFF.

V gene TRBV7-8 combines with J gene TRBJ1-2, with D possibly being TRBD1 (6 bases). CDR1 is SGHVS and CDR2 is FQNEAQ in the germline V gene. This CDR3 comprises 17 residues. V dropped 5 bases and J dropped 3 bases, with 22 bases sitting between them. CDR3 loop: CASSTPTRDTKDYGYTF. The CDR3 DNA follows: TGTGCCAGCAGCACACCGACCAGGGACACTAAAGACTATGGCTACACCTTC.

The chain employs TRBV3-1 and TRBJ2-7; tentative D call: TRBD2 (5 bases). Trimming left V 0 bases short and J 7 bases short, with 22 bases between. This CDR3 is 17 amino acids long. Germline CDR1 LGHDT, CDR2 YNNKEL (reference sequence). The CDR3 region is CASSQDLDGEAVWEQYF. CDR3 nucleotide sequence: TGTGCCAGCAGCCAAGATCTTGACGGGGAAGCAGTATGGGAGCAGTACTTC.

This chain connects TRBV12-3 or TRBV12-4 to TRBJ2-1, with 8 bases identical to TRBD2. J was trimmed by 4 bases and V by 6 bases; bases with no gene match: 8. CDR3 length: 15 amino acids. Here the CDR3 DNA reads TGTGCCAGCAGCCCTATAGCGGGATCATACAATGAGCAGTTCTTC. Amino acid sequence: CASSPIAGSYNEQFF.

The rearrangement joins TRBV7-9 to TRBJ2-7; D not resolved. The CDR3 is 14 amino acids. Trimming removed 1 base at V and 2 bases at J, with 9 bases between. Germline loops: CDR1 SEHNR, CDR2 FQNEAQ (reference sequence). CDR3 in DNA: TGTGCCAGCAGCTTAGTTACCCAAGCCTACGAGCAGTACTTC. Its protein product is CASSLVTQAYEQYF.

The chain couples TRBV4-1 to TRBJ1-4, with TRBD1 matching 7 bases. The CDR3 totals 16 residues. The J segment lost 1 base and the V segment lost 2 bases, leaving 4 bases of the junction unmatched. From germline, CDR1 is MGHRA and CDR2 YSYEKL. CDR3 DNA: TGCGCCAGCAGCCAAACAGGGGAAGGAACTAATGAAAAACTGTTTTTT. Translating it yields CASSQTGEGTNEKLFF.